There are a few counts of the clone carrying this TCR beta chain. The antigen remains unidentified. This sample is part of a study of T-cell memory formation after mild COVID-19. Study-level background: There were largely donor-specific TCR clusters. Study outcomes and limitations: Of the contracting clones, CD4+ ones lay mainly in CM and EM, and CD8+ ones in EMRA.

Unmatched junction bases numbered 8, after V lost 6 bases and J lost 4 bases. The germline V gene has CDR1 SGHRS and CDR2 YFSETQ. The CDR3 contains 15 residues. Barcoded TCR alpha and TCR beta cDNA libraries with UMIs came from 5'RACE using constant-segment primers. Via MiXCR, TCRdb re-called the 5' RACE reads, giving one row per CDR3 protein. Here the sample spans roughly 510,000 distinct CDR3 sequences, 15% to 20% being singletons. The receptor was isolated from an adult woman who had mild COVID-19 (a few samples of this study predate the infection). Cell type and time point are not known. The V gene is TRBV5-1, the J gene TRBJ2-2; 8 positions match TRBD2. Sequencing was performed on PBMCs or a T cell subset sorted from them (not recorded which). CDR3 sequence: CASTGAAGGTGELFF. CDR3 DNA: TGCGCCAGCACTGGCGCGGCGGGAGGCACCGGGGAGCTGTTTTTT.